The entry below gives a single TCR beta chain sequence along with its context. Many counts were recorded for this clonotype. This receptor's antigen is unknown. Base qualities are missing; no much larger clone stands one base away. Starting from 400 ng RNA, TCR libraries were constructed with the Immunoverse kit using molecular barcoded adaptors that cover the alpha/delta and beta/gamma chains. TCR library preparation used the same RNA that was used for transcriptome sequencing. TCR libraries were sequenced on an Illumina HiSeq 4000 with 2 x 150 cycles. Concerning the study's data processing: MiXCR aligned TCR reads to human V, D, J and C references and assembled the aligned reads into CDR3 clonotypes, with quality filtering and error correction included. Clonotype counts and gene usage diversity were analyzed with the tcR package in R. For inspection of raw mapping reads, RNA-seq reads were mapped by STAR aligner version 2.5.3a onto GRCh37 of the human genome. IR-seq fastq files were randomly downsampled with Seqtk 1.3 to test the effect of sequencing depth on detected clonotypes. Clones were called with MiXCR by TCRdb after fastp trimmed the public reads at Q25, and only in-frame beta chains were retained. A single entry per CDR3 protein holds the most common genes and DNA from its merged rows. These V and J calls originate from TCRdb's pipeline instead of the authors' own analysis. A total of about 130,000 distinct CDR3 sequences appear in this sample, 10% to 15% of them only once. The ten largest clones represent around 10% of the sample.

Every patient had bone marrow sampled at the time of active disease. Bone marrow mononuclear cells were isolated by Ficoll-Hypaque density gradient centrifugation. Myeloma plasma cells were removed and CD138-negative cells were collected by negative selection after labeling with CD138 magnetic microbeads on a MACS separator. The purity of the isolated cells was checked by flow cytometry with CD138 antibodies on an Attune NxT. TRIzol reagent was used to extract total RNA, and a NanoDrop spectrophotometer was used to quantify the extracted RNA. For each patient, paired RNA-seq and IR-seq were run on the CD138-negative bone marrow sample from that patient. The data belong to a study of read filtering for tumor transcriptome and immune sequencing (dated by TCRdb to the early 2020s). Some background on the complete study: The cohort had 17 male and 15 or so female patients with a mean age of roughly 66 years, ranging from 47 to 80. By revised international staging, 8 or 9 patients were R-ISS I, 16 were R-ISS II and more than five were R-ISS III. After DNase treatment, whole-transcriptome libraries were prepared with the TruSeq RNA Access Library Prep Kit. TCR-region mapped reads per sample ranged from about 4 to 10.27 million with IR-seq versus only about 75 to 1,400 with RNA-seq. The study compared TCR repertoires from targeted immune repertoire sequencing and bulk whole-transcriptome sequencing run on the same bone marrow samples. One main goal was a read-filtering strategy for immune repertoire data, in particular deciding whether clonotypes backed by only one read should be removed.

Overall study outcomes, separate from this receptor: Clonotypes were captured by IR-seq at much higher depth and more reliably than by RNA-seq, and smaller IR-seq throughput was sufficient for identification of most shared clonotypes. The correlation between IR-seq and RNA-seq shared clonotype proportions rose when single-read clonotypes were removed. Single-read clonotypes made up 80% to 85% of clonotypes but approximately 3.5% of total reads in IR-seq, and roughly 75% of clonotypes and 44.6% of reads in RNA-seq. The sorted CD138-negative fraction was a mixed bone marrow immune population, not purified T cells.

The CDR3 runs 14 residues from the cysteine to the phenylalanine. Solely the CDR3 DNA is kept, with 42 bases framed from the first base. CDR1 MNHEY and CDR2 SVGAGI were looked up in the germline V gene. Deletion took 2 bases off V and 3 bases off J, with a span of 7 bases between the germline ends. The sequence was obtained from a donor aged 40 or older with multiple myeloma. Specimen: a population of CD138-negative cells sorted from bone marrow. In the paper's terms, the cell subset or site label means: bone marrow mononuclear cells depleted of CD138+ plasma/myeloma cells by negative magnetic selection. The sequence is built from TRBV6-5 and TRBJ2-2, with the D call tentatively TRBD1 or TRBD2, each fitting 5 bases. In nucleotide form, the sequence is TGTGCCAGCAGTTACAGGGGACACACCGGGGAGCTGTTTTTT. Its translation is CASSYRGHTGELFF.